Shown below are 26 T cell receptor beta chains from a single sample sequenced in a study of T cell responses to AZD1222 COVID-19 vaccine. Measured with immunoSEQ multiplex PCR; TCRdb has only the in-frame clones, and not every one. The sample has 100,000 to 150,000 clones, roughly 90% seen once. Source: peripheral blood, taken on day 0 of AZD1222 vaccination. The receptors were sampled from an adult in good health.

The chain has TRBV3-1 (or the pseudogene TRBV3-2) and TRBJ1-6; D is possibly TRBD1 (5 bases). CDR1 is LGHDT, CDR2 YNNKEL, per germline (reference sequence). The CDR3 contains 14 residues. Deletions cut 4 bases from V and 7 bases from J, with 11 bases between. The CDR3 loop reads CASSLAGENSPLHF. CDR3 in DNA: TGTGCCAGCAGCCTTGCGGGGGAGAATTCACCCCTCCACTTT.

This CDR3 reads CASRGQYNQPQHF. DNA of the CDR3: TGTGCCAGCAGAGGGCAGTACAATCAGCCCCAGCATTTT. The chain combines TRBV6-5 with TRBJ1-5; the D is unclear. Germline-derived CDR1 and CDR2 are MNHEY and SVGAGI. The CDR3 consists of 13 residues. V was clipped by 6 bases and J by 3 bases, with 9 bases between them.

The rearrangement links TRBV9 to TRBJ2-7; 8 bases map to TRBD2. The CDR3 extends over 13 amino acids. From germline, CDR1 is SGDLS and CDR2 YYNGEE. Germline trimming cut 0 bases from V and 5 bases from J; bases unmatched to any gene: 1. The CDR3 region has the DNA TGTGCCAGCAGCGTAGGAGCGGGGGACGAGCAGTACTTC. Its protein product is CASSVGAGDEQYF.

This clone showed up just a few times. The chain combines TRBV19 with TRBJ2-5; 9 nucleotides align to TRBD2. CDR3 length: 17 amino acids. Germline V gene sequence: CDR1 LNHDA, CDR2 SQIVND (reference sequence). V lost 3 bases and J lost 0; bases outside the gene matches: 8. The CDR3 is CASSIGLAGAYQETQYF. DNA for the CDR3: TGTGCCAGTAGTATTGGGTTAGCGGGAGCCTACCAAGAGACCCAGTACTTC.

V gene TRBV18 combines with J gene TRBJ2-6; D is unresolved. CDR1 and CDR2 (germline): KGHSH, LQKENI. The CDR3 is 15 amino acids. V gave up 1 base and J gave up 0 bases, with 4 bases separating them. CDR3 nucleotides: TGTGCCAGCTCACCACAGAGCTCTGGGGCCAACGTCCTGACTTTC. Its protein product is CASSPQSSGANVLTF. Full variable domain (outside the CDR3, taken from reference TRBV18 and TRBJ2-6): NAGVMQNPRHLVRRRGQEARLRCSPMKGHSHVYWYRQLPEEGLKFMVYLQKENIIDESGMPKERFSAEFPKEGPSILRIQQVVRGDSAAYFCASSPQSSGANVLTFGAGSRLTVL.

The rearrangement links TRBV19 to TRBJ1-5; TRBD1 is a possible D gene (6 bases). The CDR3 is 14 residues long. Trimming pared 8 bases from V and 3 bases from J, leaving 14 bases between. In germline, CDR1 is LNHDA, CDR2 SQIVND (reference sequence). The CDR3 DNA reads TGTGCCAGTGAACTGGACAGAGACAATCAGCCCCAGCATTTT. It is translated as CASELDRDNQPQHF.

The V call is TRBV12-3 or TRBV12-4, the J call TRBJ2-2, with D unresolved. This CDR3 spans 12 amino acids. The ends were cut back, 7 bases at V and 8 bases at J, with 11 bases in the middle. The CDR3 reads CASIPYGGELFF. The CDR3 DNA sequence: TGTGCCAGCATCCCTTACGGGGGGGAGCTGTTTTTT.

The chain links TRBV25-1 to TRBJ1-4; D remains ambiguous. The CDR3 totals 14 residues. In germline, CDR1 is MGHDK, CDR2 SYGVNS. V was pared by 2 bases and J by 8 bases, with 12 bases between. CDR3 DNA: TGTGCCAGCAGTGAAGCCGGACCACTAGAAAAACTGTTTTTT. Its protein is CASSEAGPLEKLFF.

This rearrangement joins TRBV19 to TRBJ1-4; D possibly corresponds to TRBD1 (6 bases). CDR3 length: 12 residues. Germline CDR1 and CDR2: LNHDA and SQIVND (reference sequence). V gave up 7 bases and J gave up 7 bases, with 10 bases separating them. The chain's CDR3 is CASNRGLEKLFF. The CDR3 DNA reads as TGTGCCAGTAACCGGGGGCTTGAAAAACTGTTTTTT.

This sequence joins TRBV5-6 and TRBJ1-5; D remains ambiguous. Trimming shortened V by 2 bases and J by 0 bases, and 18 bases separated the two germline ends. CDR1 and CDR2 from the germline V gene are SGHDT and YYEEEE. The CDR3 consists of 18 residues. CDR3 sequence reads: CASSLIGWARNSNQPQHF. CDR3 coding DNA: TGTGCCAGCAGCTTAATCGGGTGGGCCAGGAATAGCAATCAGCCCCAGCATTTT.

In DNA form, the CDR3 reads TGTGCCAGCAGCCAAGTTGGTCCGACCGCAGGCTATGGCTACACCTTC. Translated, it gives CASSQVGPTAGYGYTF. The chain links TRBV3-1 (or the pseudogene TRBV3-2) to TRBJ1-2, with D unclear. Germline V gives CDR1 LGHDT, CDR2 YNNKEL (reference sequence). This CDR3 comprises 16 residues. Between the trimmed V and J ends, which lost 1 base and 4 bases, there was a span of 16 bases.

V and J are TRBV5-1 and TRBJ2-5; maybe TRBD1 (6 bases). Germline CDR1 SGHRS, CDR2 YFSETQ. The CDR3 is 14 residues long. V was cut by 2 bases and J by 1 base, with 9 bases left in between. The CDR3 reads CASSFPDSQETQYF. DNA for the CDR3: TGCGCCAGCAGCTTTCCGGACAGCCAAGAGACCCAGTACTTC.

CDR3 sequence reads: CASSSRLEPRWANVLTF. The DNA of the CDR3 is TGTGCCAGCAGCTCCCGGCTTGAGCCGAGGTGGGCCAACGTCCTGACTTTC. The V and J genes are TRBV7-9 and TRBJ2-6; D unclear. Germline V CDR1 and CDR2: SEHNR, FQNEAQ (reference sequence). Between the trimmed V and J ends, which lost 4 bases and 5 bases, there was a span of 18 bases. The CDR3 runs 17 residues.

The rearrangement uses TRBV19 and TRBJ2-1; D is ambiguous. Deletions cut 3 bases from V and 4 bases from J, with 7 bases between. Germline CDR1 and CDR2: LNHDA and SQIVND (reference sequence). The length of the CDR3 is 13 residues. CDR3 amino acids: CASSMGLYNEQFF. In DNA, the CDR3 is TGTGCCAGTAGTATGGGTCTATACAATGAGCAGTTCTTC.

The genes are TRBV4-1 and TRBJ2-7; no reliable D call. Deletions cut 4 bases from V and 4 bases from J, with 32 bases between. Germline CDR1 reads MGHRA; CDR2 reads YSYEKL. There are 20 residues in the CDR3. Here the CDR3 DNA reads TGCGCCAGCAGCCGATATCTAGGAGTAGTGGGCGGATCCTCATATTACGAGCAGTACTTC. Amino acid sequence: CASSRYLGVVGGSSYYEQYF.

The genes are TRBV2 and TRBJ1-2; D may be TRBD1 (5 bases). V shed 10 bases and J shed 6 bases, with 18 bases lying between them. Germline V CDR1 and CDR2: SNHLY, FYNNEI. The CDR3 is made up of 13 amino acids. CDR3 DNA sequence: TGTGCCAACATTCTCACGAGGGGTGATGGCTACACCTTC. It encodes CANILTRGDGYTF.

The chain combines TRBV18 with TRBJ2-1; perhaps TRBD2 as D (6 bases). CDR1 and CDR2 (germline): KGHSH, LQKENI. Trimming stripped 0 bases from V and 9 bases from J, with 9 bases between. There are 13 residues in the CDR3. For the CDR3, the DNA is TGTGCCAGCTCACCACCGACCGGGAGTGAGCAGTTCTTC. Its protein is CASSPPTGSEQFF.

This rearrangement joins TRBV12-5 to TRBJ1-1; possible D gene TRBD1, 6 bases. V lost 1 base and J lost 11, with 14 bases in between. This CDR3 contains 13 residues. CDR1 is LGHNT and CDR2 is FRNRAP in the germline V gene. CDR3 amino acids: CASGLGLQGLAFF. The CDR3 DNA sequence: TGTGCTAGTGGTTTGGGGCTACAGGGTCTTGCTTTCTTT.

The V and J genes are TRBV7-2 and TRBJ1-5; a possible D gene is TRBD1 (6 bases). This CDR3 comprises 15 residues. Germline V CDR1 and CDR2: SGHTA, FQGNSA. The ends were cut back, 5 bases at V and 5 bases at J, with 16 bases in the middle. The CDR3 bases are TGTGCCAGCAGCGGAACAACAGGGCCGCATCAGCCCCAGCATTTT. Translated, it gives CASSGTTGPHQPQHF.

In DNA, the CDR3 is TGTGCCAGCAGTTTATGGACTAGCGGGAACACCGGGGAGCTGTTTTTT. This sequence encodes CASSLWTSGNTGELFF. V gene TRBV28 combines with J gene TRBJ2-2, with TRBD2 identical over 9 bases. This CDR3 contains 16 residues. The germline V gene encodes CDR1 MDHEN and CDR2 SYDVKM. The junction had 0 bases not matched to a gene; V was cut back by 0 bases and J by 1 base.

The CDR3 DNA follows: TGTGCCAGCAGCGTAGATGGGGGGACTAACTCCTACGAGCAGTACTTC. Translation: CASSVDGGTNSYEQYF. The chain uses TRBV9 and TRBJ2-7, with 7 positions matching TRBD2. Germline CDR1 and CDR2: SGDLS and YYNGEE. The J segment lost 0 bases and the V segment lost 0 bases, leaving 6 bases of the junction unmatched. The CDR3 spans 16 residues.

For this clone: One end of the junction is discordant with germline, which a read error may explain. V usage is TRBV7-3 and J usage is TRBJ1-2, with D unclear. CDR3 size: 11 residues. Germline V gene data show CDR1 as SGHTA and CDR2 as FQGTGA. The CDR3: CASSPARIPLF. In DNA, the CDR3 is TGTGCCAGCAGCCCCGCGCGGATCCCACTTTTC.

Many counts were recorded for this clone. The chain couples TRBV28 to TRBJ1-5; 7 nucleotides agree with TRBD1. Germline values: CDR1 MDHEN, CDR2 SYDVKM. The CDR3 sequence is 15 residues long. V lost 6 bases to trimming and J lost 1 base; unmatched junction nucleotides: 6. The CDR3 protein is CASSPDRASNQPQHF. CDR3 DNA: TGTGCCAGCAGCCCCGACAGGGCGAGCAATCAGCCCCAGCATTTT.

The J gene is TRBJ1-1, the V gene TRBV19, with 12 bases that match TRBD1. This CDR3 spans 16 amino acids. V lost 4 bases to trimming and J lost 1 base; unmatched junction nucleotides: 4. The germline gives CDR1 LNHDA, CDR2 SQIVND (reference sequence). The CDR3 is CASSRGTGGQNTEAFF. CDR3 DNA: TGTGCCAGTAGTAGAGGGACAGGGGGCCAGAACACTGAAGCTTTCTTT.

The chain joins TRBV7-8 to TRBJ1-4; maybe TRBD1 (6 bases). Looked up from germline, CDR1 is SGHVS and CDR2 is FQNEAQ. This CDR3 region has 15 residues. Trimming cost V 5 bases and J 10 bases, with 20 bases left between them. CDR3 loop: CASSTRDTSPGKLFF. The CDR3 DNA sequence: TGTGCCAGCAGCACGCGGGACACCTCTCCGGGAAAACTGTTTTTT.

The V and J genes are TRBV9 and TRBJ2-3, with D unclear. This CDR3 is built from 12 residues. Deletions cut 0 bases from V and 6 bases from J, with 5 bases between. Germline CDR1 SGDLS, CDR2 YYNGEE. The CDR3 sequence: CASSVVADTQYF. CDR3 sequence (DNA): TGTGCCAGCAGCGTAGTGGCGGATACGCAGTATTTT.